One TCR beta chain is described in this entry. V gave up 3 bases and J gave up 4 bases, with 16 bases separating them. The CDR3 contains 16 residues. In germline, CDR1 is ENHRY, CDR2 SYGVKD. The data stem from a study of blood T cell repertoires in COVID-19. Overall study context: The United States, Italy and Spain were the sources of the acute and convalescent COVID-19 samples. T cells, B-cell-depleted T cells, or PBMCs supplied cDNA or gDNA.

Data came from immunoSEQ multiplex PCR; TCRdb stores just in-frame clones and leaves some out. The profile shows approximately 250,000 clones, around 83% of them singletons. The sequenced material came from peripheral blood. This receptor was obtained from a woman in her 50s with acute or convalescent COVID-19. The chain uses TRBV10-3 and TRBJ1-5; D might be TRBD1 (6 bases). In nucleotides, the CDR3 is TGTGCCATCAGTGAAGGACAGCCCCCTGGGAATCAGCCCCAGCATTTT. This encodes CAISEGQPPGNQPQHF.